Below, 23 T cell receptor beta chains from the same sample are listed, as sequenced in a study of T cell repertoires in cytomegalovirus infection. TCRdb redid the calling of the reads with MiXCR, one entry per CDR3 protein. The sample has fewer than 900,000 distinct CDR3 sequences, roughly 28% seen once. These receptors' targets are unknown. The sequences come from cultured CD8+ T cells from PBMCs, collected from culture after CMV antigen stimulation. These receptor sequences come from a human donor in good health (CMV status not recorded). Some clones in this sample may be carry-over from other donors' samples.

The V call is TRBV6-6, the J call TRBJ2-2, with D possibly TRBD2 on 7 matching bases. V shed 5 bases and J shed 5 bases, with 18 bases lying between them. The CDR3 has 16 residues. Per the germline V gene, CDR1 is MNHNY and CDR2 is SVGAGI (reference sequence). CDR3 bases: TGTGCCAGCAGTGGAAGGGGGGGATGGGAAACCGGGGAGCTGTTTTTT. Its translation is CASSGRGGWETGELFF.

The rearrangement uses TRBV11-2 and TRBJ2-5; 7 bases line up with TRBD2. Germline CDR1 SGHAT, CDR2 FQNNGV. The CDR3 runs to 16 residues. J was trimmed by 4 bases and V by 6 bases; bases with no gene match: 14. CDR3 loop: CASRPISGDRRETQYF. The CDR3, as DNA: TGTGCCAGCAGACCTATCAGCGGGGATAGGCGAGAGACCCAGTACTTC.

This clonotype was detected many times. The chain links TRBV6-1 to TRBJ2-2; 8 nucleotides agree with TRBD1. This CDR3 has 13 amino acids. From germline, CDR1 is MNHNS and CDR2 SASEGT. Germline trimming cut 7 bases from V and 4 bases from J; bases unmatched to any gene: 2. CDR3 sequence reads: CASKTGVTGELFF. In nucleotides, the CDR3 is TGTGCCAGCAAGACAGGGGTCACCGGGGAGCTGTTTTTT.

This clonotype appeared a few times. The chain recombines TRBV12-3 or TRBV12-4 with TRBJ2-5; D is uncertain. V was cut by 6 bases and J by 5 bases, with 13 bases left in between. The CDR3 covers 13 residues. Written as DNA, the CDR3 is TGTGCCAGCAGGACAATAGTTTCGGAGACCCAGTACTTC. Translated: CASRTIVSETQYF.

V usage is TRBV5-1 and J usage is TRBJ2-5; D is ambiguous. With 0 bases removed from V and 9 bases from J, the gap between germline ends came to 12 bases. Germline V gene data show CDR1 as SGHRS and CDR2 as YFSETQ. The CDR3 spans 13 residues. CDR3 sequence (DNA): TGCGCCAGCAGCTTGGGGGATTCTGGGTCCCAGTACTTC. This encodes CASSLGDSGSQYF.

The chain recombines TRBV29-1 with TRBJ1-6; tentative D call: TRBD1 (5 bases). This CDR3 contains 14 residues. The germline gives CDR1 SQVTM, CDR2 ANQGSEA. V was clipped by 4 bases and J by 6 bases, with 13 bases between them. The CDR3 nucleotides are TGCAGCGTTGCGGGAACAGGTCGTAATTCACCCCTCCACTTT. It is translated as CSVAGTGRNSPLHF.

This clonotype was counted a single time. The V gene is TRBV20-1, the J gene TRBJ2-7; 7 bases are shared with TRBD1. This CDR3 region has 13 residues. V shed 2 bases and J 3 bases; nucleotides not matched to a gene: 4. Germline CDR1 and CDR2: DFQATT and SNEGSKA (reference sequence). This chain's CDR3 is CSARLTGFYEQYF. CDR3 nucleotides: TGCAGTGCTAGACTGACAGGGTTCTACGAGCAGTACTTC.

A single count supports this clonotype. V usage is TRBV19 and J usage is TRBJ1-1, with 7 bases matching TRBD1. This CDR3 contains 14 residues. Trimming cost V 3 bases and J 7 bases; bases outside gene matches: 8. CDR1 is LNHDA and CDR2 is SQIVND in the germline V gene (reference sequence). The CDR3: CASSIFDRAGEAFF. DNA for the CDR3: TGTGCCAGTAGTATCTTCGACAGGGCCGGTGAAGCTTTCTTT.

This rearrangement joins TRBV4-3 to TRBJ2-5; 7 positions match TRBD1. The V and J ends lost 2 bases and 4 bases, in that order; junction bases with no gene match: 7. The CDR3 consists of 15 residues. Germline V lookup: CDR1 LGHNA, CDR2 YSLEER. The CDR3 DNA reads TGCGCCAGCAGCCAATCCTTGACAGGGCTAGAGACCCAGTACTTC. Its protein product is CASSQSLTGLETQYF.

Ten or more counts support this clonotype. The CDR3 loop reads CASSSRQGAEFNEQFF. CDR3 DNA sequence: TGTGCCAGCAGCTCACGACAGGGGGCTGAATTCAATGAGCAGTTCTTC. The chain uses TRBV7-9 and TRBJ2-1, with 10 bases lining up with TRBD1. CDR3 length: 16 amino acids. The J segment lost 6 bases and the V segment lost 4 bases, leaving 9 bases of the junction unmatched. In germline, CDR1 is SEHNR, CDR2 FQNEAQ (reference sequence).

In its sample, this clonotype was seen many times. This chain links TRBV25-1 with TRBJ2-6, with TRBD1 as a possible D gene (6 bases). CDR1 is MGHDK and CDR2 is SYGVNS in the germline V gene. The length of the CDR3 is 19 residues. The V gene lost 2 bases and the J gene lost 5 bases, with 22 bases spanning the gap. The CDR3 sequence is CASSEGRGGGDLRANVLTF. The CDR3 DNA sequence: TGTGCCAGCAGTGAAGGTAGGGGTGGGGGCGATCTAAGGGCCAACGTCCTGACTTTC.

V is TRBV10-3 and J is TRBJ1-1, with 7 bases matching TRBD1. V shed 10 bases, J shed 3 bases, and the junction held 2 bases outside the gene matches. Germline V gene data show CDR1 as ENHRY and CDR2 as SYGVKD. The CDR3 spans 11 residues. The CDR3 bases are TGTGCCACCCAGGGGGACACTGAAGCTTTCTTT. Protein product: CATQGDTEAFF.

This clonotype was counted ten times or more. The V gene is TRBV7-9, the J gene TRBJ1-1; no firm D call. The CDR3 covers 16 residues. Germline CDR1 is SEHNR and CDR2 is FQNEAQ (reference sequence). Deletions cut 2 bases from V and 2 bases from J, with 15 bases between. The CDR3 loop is CASSLIPMNPNTEAFF. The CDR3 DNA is TGTGCCAGCAGCTTAATCCCCATGAACCCAAACACTGAAGCTTTCTTT.

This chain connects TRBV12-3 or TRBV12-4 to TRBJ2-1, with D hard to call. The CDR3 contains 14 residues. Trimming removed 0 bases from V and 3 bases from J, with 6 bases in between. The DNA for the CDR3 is TGTGCCAGCAGTTTAGCGTCGGACTACAATGAGCAGTTCTTC. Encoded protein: CASSLASDYNEQFF.

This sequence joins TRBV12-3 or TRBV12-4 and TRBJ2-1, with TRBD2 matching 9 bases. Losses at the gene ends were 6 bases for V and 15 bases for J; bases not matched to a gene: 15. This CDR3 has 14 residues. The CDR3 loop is CASSRLAEGGLAFF. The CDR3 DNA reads TGTGCCAGCAGCAGACTAGCGGAGGGGGGTCTTGCGTTCTTC.

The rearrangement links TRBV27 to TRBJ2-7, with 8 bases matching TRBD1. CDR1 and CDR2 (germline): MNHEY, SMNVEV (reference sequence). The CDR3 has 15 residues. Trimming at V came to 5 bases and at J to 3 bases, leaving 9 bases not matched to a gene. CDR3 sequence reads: CASSPLRTGNYEQYF. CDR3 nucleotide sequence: TGTGCCAGCAGTCCTTTACGGACAGGGAACTACGAGCAGTACTTC.

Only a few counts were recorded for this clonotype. The CDR3 nucleotides are TGTGCCAGCAGTTACTCCGACAGGGTGGTTACAGATACGCAGTATTTT. Translated, it gives CASSYSDRVVTDTQYF. The rearrangement uses TRBV6-2 or TRBV6-3 and TRBJ2-3, with 7 bases identical to TRBD1. Germline V gives CDR1 MNHEY, CDR2 SVGEGT. V shed 0 bases and J 3 bases; nucleotides not matched to a gene: 6. The CDR3 runs to 16 residues.

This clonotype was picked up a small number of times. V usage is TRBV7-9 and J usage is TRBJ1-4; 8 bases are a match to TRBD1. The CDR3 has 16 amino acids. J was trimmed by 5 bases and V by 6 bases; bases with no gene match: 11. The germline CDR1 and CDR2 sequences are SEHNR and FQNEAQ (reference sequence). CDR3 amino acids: CASRPKGTGENEKLFF. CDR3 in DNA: TGTGCCAGCAGGCCTAAAGGGACAGGAGAGAATGAAAAACTGTTTTTT.

The CDR3 DNA reads TGCAGTGCTAGAGACTCCTGGACAGGGGGACCCACTGAAGCTTTCTTT. Translating it yields CSARDSWTGGPTEAFF. The chain is built from TRBV20-1 and TRBJ1-1; 10 nucleotides agree with TRBD1. Germline V gene data show CDR1 as DFQATT and CDR2 as SNEGSKA (reference sequence). V gave up 0 bases and J gave up 4 bases; unmatched junction bases: 8. The CDR3 has 16 residues.

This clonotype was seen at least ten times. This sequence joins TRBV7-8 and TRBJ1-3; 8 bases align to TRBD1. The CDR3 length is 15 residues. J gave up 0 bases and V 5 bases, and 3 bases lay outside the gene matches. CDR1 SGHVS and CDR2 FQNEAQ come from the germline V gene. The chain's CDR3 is CASSLGTGSGNTIYF. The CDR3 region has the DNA TGTGCCAGCAGCCTCGGGACAGGCTCTGGAAACACCATATATTTT.

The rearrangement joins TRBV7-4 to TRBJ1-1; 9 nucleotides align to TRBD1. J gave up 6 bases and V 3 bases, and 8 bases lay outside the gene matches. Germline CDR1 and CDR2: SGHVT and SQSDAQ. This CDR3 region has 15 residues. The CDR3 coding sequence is TGTGCCAGCAGCTTTTTCCGGGACAGGGCGTCTGAAGCTTTCTTT. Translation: CASSFFRDRASEAFF.

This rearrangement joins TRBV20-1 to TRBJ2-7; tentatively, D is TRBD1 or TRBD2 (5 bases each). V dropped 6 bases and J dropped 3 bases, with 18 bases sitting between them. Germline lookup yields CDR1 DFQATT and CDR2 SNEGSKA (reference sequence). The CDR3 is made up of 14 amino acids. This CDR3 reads CSALAEGPDYEQYF. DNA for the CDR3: TGCAGTGCCCTGGCCGAGGGGCCGGACTACGAGCAGTACTTC.

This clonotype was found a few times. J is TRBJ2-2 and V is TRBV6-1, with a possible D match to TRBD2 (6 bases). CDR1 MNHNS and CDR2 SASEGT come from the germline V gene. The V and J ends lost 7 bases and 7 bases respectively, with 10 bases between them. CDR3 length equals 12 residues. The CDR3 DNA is TGTGCCAGCACACCGGGGGTCGGGGAGCTGTTTTTT. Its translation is CASTPGVGELFF.